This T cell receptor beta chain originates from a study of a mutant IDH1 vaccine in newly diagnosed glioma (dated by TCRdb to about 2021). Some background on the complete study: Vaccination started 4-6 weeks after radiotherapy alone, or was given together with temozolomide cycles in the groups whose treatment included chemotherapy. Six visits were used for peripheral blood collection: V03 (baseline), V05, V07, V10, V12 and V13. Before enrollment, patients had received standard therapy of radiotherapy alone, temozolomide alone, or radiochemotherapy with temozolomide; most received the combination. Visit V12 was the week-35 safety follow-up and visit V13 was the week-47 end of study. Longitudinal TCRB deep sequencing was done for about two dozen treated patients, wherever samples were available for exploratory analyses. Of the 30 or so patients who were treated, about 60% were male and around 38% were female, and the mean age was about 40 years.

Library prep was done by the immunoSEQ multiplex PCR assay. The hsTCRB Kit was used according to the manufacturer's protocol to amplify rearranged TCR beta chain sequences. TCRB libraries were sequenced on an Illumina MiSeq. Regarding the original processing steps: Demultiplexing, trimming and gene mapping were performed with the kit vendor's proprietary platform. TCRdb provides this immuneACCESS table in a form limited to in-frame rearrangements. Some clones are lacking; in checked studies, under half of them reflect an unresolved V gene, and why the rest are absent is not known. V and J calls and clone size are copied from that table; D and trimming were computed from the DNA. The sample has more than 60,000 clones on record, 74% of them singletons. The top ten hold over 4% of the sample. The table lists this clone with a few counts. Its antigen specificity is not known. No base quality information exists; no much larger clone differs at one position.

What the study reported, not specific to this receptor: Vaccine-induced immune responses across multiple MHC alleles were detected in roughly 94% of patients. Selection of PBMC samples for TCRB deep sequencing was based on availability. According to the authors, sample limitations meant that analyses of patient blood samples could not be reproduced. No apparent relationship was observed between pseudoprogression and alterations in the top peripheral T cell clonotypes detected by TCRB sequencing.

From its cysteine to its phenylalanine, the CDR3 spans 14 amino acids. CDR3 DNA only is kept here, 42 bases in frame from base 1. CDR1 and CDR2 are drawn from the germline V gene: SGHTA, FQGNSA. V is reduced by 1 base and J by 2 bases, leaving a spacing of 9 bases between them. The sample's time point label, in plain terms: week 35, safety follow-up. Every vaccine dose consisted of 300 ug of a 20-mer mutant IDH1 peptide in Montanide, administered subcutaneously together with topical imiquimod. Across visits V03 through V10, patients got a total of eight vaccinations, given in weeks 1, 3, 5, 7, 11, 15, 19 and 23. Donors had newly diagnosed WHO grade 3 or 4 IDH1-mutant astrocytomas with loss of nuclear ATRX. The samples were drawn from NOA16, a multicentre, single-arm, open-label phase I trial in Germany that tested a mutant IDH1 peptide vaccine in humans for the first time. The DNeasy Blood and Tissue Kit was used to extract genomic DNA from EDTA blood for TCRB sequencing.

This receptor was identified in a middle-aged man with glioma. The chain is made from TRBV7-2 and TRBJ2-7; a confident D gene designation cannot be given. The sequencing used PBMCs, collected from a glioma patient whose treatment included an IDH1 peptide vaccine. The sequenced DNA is TGTGCCAGCAGCTTAGATCCCCTAACCTACGAGCAGTACTTC. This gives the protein CASSLDPLTYEQYF. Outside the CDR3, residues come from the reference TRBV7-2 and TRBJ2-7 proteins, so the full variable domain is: GAGVSQSPSNKVTEKGKDVELRCDPISGHTALYWYRQSLGQGLEFLIYFQGNSAPDKSGLPSDRFSAERTGGSVSTLTIQRTQQEDSAVYLCASSLDPLTYEQYFGPGTRLTVT.